The 25 T cell receptor beta chains listed next were all sequenced from one sample in a study of OX40 agonist ivuxolimab in advanced cancers. Produced via immunoSEQ multiplex PCR; TCRdb's table is partial and in-frame only. The sample includes about 73,000 clones, 86% seen only once; the top ten take approximately 0.66%. This material consisted of CD4+ or CD8+ T cells sorted from blood, taken in a trial of the OX40 agonist ivuxolimab. These receptors originate from an adult with an advanced solid tumor such as melanoma, head and neck, liver or kidney cancer.

The chain employs TRBV7-2 and TRBJ2-7; 7 bases line up with TRBD1. The CDR3 sequence is 13 residues long. Germline CDR1 and CDR2: SGHTA and FQGNSA. Trimming cost V 3 bases and J 2 bases; bases outside gene matches: 1. CDR3: CASSLQGAYEQYF. CDR3 in DNA: TGTGCCAGCAGCTTGCAGGGGGCCTACGAGCAGTACTTC.

This clone has a single count. The V gene is TRBV9, the J gene TRBJ2-5; D possibly corresponds to TRBD2 (6 bases). The V gene's germline CDR1 is SGDLS and CDR2 YYNGEE. The CDR3 totals 13 residues. The V end was cut by 2 bases, the J end by 4 bases, with 9 bases between. The CDR3, as DNA: TGTGCCAGCAGCGTGGGACTGGGAGAGACCCAGTACTTC. It encodes CASSVGLGETQYF.

This chain connects TRBV28 to TRBJ1-2; TRBD1 matches 8 bases. CDR1 is MDHEN, CDR2 SYDVKM, per germline. J was trimmed by 8 bases and V by 6 bases; bases with no gene match: 17. The CDR3 covers 16 residues. The CDR3 spells CASSRDRRQERYGYTF. The CDR3, as DNA: TGTGCCAGCAGCCGGGACAGGAGGCAGGAGAGGTACGGCTACACCTTC.

The V call is TRBV7-8, the J call TRBJ1-6; D is possibly TRBD1 (5 bases). Germline V gene data show CDR1 as SGHVS and CDR2 as FQNEAQ. This CDR3 is 14 amino acids long. Trimming cost V 2 bases and J 7 bases, with 9 bases left between them. As DNA, the CDR3 is TGTGCCAGCAGCTTACGGCAGGGCAATTCACCCCTCCACTTT. Its protein is CASSLRQGNSPLHF.

J is TRBJ2-2 and V is TRBV6-6; D unclear. The CDR3 is 15 amino acids. Between the trimmed V and J ends, which lost 4 bases and 6 bases, there was a span of 15 bases. In germline, CDR1 is MNHNY, CDR2 SVGAGI (reference sequence). CDR3: CASSFWTSHAGELFF. The CDR3 region has the DNA TGTGCCAGCAGTTTTTGGACCTCCCACGCCGGGGAGCTGTTTTTT.

As for this clone: Other nucleotide sequences from this sample produce the same CDR3. V gene TRBV7-2 combines with J gene TRBJ1-2; D is undetermined. The CDR3 contains 14 residues. Germline V lookup: CDR1 SGHTA, CDR2 FQGNSA. Trimming shortened V by 1 base and J by 5 bases, and 11 bases separated the two germline ends. The CDR3 here is CASSLVVLGYGYTF. The CDR3 DNA sequence: TGTGCCAGCAGCTTAGTCGTCCTCGGGTATGGCTACACCTTC.

This clone occurred once. The chain combines TRBV7-2 with TRBJ2-2, with 9 bases matching TRBD1. After removal of 5 bases from V and 0 bases from J, the junction contained 10 bases not matched to a gene. This CDR3 is built from 18 residues. CDR1 is SGHTA, CDR2 FQGNSA, per germline. In nucleotides, the CDR3 is TGTGCCAGCAGCCCGAGACAGGGGGGGGCCTCGAACACCGGGGAGCTGTTTTTT. It is translated as CASSPRQGGASNTGELFF.

The V call is TRBV2, the J call TRBJ2-7; D not resolved. The ends were cut back, 4 bases at V and 3 bases at J, with 7 bases in the middle. Germline loops: CDR1 SNHLY, CDR2 FYNNEI. This CDR3 spans 12 amino acids. DNA for the CDR3: TGTGCCAGCAGTGGAGTGCACTACGAGCAGTACTTC. This sequence encodes CASSGVHYEQYF.

V gene TRBV28 combines with J gene TRBJ2-4, with 10 bases lining up with TRBD1. The CDR3 extends over 17 amino acids. V shed 4 bases and J 2 bases; nucleotides not matched to a gene: 8. In germline, CDR1 is MDHEN, CDR2 SYDVKM. CDR3 coding DNA: TGTGCCAGCAGTTCGACAGGGGGCGTCTCAACCAAAAACATTCAGTACTTC. This gives the protein CASSSTGGVSTKNIQYF. Together with reference TRBV28 and TRBJ2-4, the CDR3 gives the full variable domain: DVKVTQSSRYLVKRTGEKVFLECVQDMDHENMFWYRQDPGLGLRLIYFSYDVKMKEKGDIPEGYSVSREKKERFSLILESASTNQTSMYLCASSSTGGVSTKNIQYFGAGTRLSVL.

The CDR3 region has the DNA TGCGCCAGCAGTGCGGGGTACACCGGGGAGCTGTTTTTT. It is translated as CASSAGYTGELFF. V is TRBV10-2 and J is TRBJ2-2; D might be TRBD2 (5 bases). Per the germline V gene, CDR1 is WSHSY and CDR2 is SAAADI. Trimming removed 4 bases from V and 3 bases from J, with 6 bases in between. The CDR3 has 13 residues.

The chain has TRBV13 and TRBJ1-6; D gene ambiguous. The germline V gene encodes CDR1 PRHDT and CDR2 FYEKMQ (reference sequence). This CDR3 is built from 13 residues. V lost 5 bases and J lost 7, with 9 bases in between. As DNA, the CDR3 is TGTGCCAGCAGCCCCACTGGGAATTCACCCCTCCACTTT. This encodes CASSPTGNSPLHF.

The chain joins TRBV25-1 to TRBJ1-2; TRBD1 might be the D (6 bases). CDR3 size: 15 residues. Germline lookup yields CDR1 MGHDK and CDR2 SYGVNS. V lost 0 bases and J lost 2, with 10 bases in between. This CDR3 is CASSEYAGVNYGYTF. The CDR3 nucleotides are TGTGCCAGCAGTGAATATGCAGGGGTGAACTATGGCTACACCTTC.

The V call is TRBV18, the J call TRBJ1-1, with D possibly TRBD1 on 6 matching bases. CDR3 size: 13 residues. V was shortened by 3 bases and J by 7 bases, with 12 bases between the two germline ends. Germline V gives CDR1 KGHSH, CDR2 LQKENI. CDR3 nucleotides: TGTGCCAGCTCACCGCTACCGGACAGTGAAGCTTTCTTT. This translates into CASSPLPDSEAFF.

The V call is TRBV19, the J call TRBJ1-3, with D unresolved. This CDR3 has 16 amino acids. V lost 6 bases and J 3 bases, leaving 18 bases between the germline ends. The germline V gene has CDR1 LNHDA and CDR2 SQIVND (reference sequence). CDR3 sequence (DNA): TGTGCCAGTAGGCGATCGAAGGAGTCAGTTGGAAACACCATATATTTT. This sequence encodes CASRRSKESVGNTIYF.

The V gene is TRBV19, the J gene TRBJ2-6, with D possibly TRBD1 on 6 matching bases. V was clipped by 1 base and J by 4 bases, with 17 bases between them. This CDR3 has 18 residues. Per germline, CDR1 LNHDA and CDR2 SQIVND (reference sequence). CDR3: CASSIGPRGSSGANVLTF. The CDR3 DNA is TGTGCCAGTAGTATAGGACCTAGGGGGTCCAGCGGGGCCAACGTCCTGACTTTC.

V usage is TRBV6-6 and J usage is TRBJ2-1; either TRBD1 or TRBD2 may fit D (7 bases each). The ends were cut back, 0 bases at V and 7 bases at J, with 16 bases in the middle. Germline V gene sequence: CDR1 MNHNY, CDR2 SVGAGI (reference sequence). This CDR3 comprises 16 residues. Written as DNA, the CDR3 is TGTGCCAGCAGTTACTCGATCAGGGGGGGCGGGAATGAGCAGTTCTTC. Protein: CASSYSIRGGGNEQFF.

The chain recombines TRBV28 with TRBJ2-3; 10 bases are shared with TRBD2. Germline V lookup: CDR1 MDHEN, CDR2 SYDVKM. Trimming took 7 bases from V and 0 from J; bases not matched to a gene: 4. The CDR3 runs 15 residues. The CDR3 DNA reads TGTGCCAGCATAACTAGCGGGACTAGCACAGATACGCAGTATTTT. Its protein product is CASITSGTSTDTQYF.

The chain carries TRBV5-8 and TRBJ1-1; D remains ambiguous. The V gene's germline CDR1 is SGHTS and CDR2 YDEGEE. This CDR3 has 14 residues. The V end was cut by 1 base, the J end by 0 bases, with 7 bases between. CDR3 coding DNA: TGTGCCAGCAGCTTGATGGGTATGAACACTGAAGCTTTCTTT. Protein: CASSLMGMNTEAFF.

The rearrangement links TRBV11-2 to TRBJ2-7; D gene unclear. Germline V lookup: CDR1 SGHAT, CDR2 FQNNGV. V lost 5 bases, J lost 5 bases, and 7 bases lay in between. The CDR3 has 11 residues. The CDR3, as DNA: TGTGCCAGCAGCCTCTGGGACGAGCAGTACTTC. This sequence encodes CASSLWDEQYF.

This rearrangement joins TRBV5-6 to TRBJ2-3, with a tentative D call TRBD2 (6 bases). Germline V gene lookup returns CDR1 SGHDT and CDR2 YYEEEE. V was clipped by 4 bases and J by 5 bases, with 11 bases between them. The CDR3 consists of 13 residues. In DNA, the CDR3 is TGTGCCAGCAGCCCATACGGGGGAGATACGCAGTATTTT. Translation: CASSPYGGDTQYF.

The genes are TRBV6-5 and TRBJ1-1; weak D call: TRBD1 (6 bases). This CDR3 contains 13 residues. Looked up from germline, CDR1 is MNHEY and CDR2 is SVGAGI. Trimming removed 9 bases from V and 8 bases from J, with 19 bases in between. In nucleotides, the CDR3 is TGTGCCAGTCAGGGGTCGCAAGTAGCCGAAGCTTTCTTT. It translates to CASQGSQVAEAFF.

V usage is TRBV7-9 and J usage is TRBJ1-2, with a tentative D call TRBD1 (5 bases). Trimming cost V 5 bases and J 8 bases, with 21 bases left between them. CDR1 SEHNR and CDR2 FQNEAQ come from the germline V gene (reference sequence). This CDR3 has 15 amino acids. The CDR3: CASSARGSNSDGYTF. CDR3 in DNA: TGTGCCAGCAGCGCCCGGGGCAGCAACAGCGACGGCTACACCTTC. The full variable domain, its missing parts supplied by reference TRBV7-9 and TRBJ1-2, is DTGVSQNPRHKITKRGQNVTFRCDPISEHNRLYWYRQTLGQGPEFLTYFQNEAQLEKSRLLSDRFSAERPKGSFSTLEIQRTEQGDSAMYLCASSARGSNSDGYTFGSGTRLTVV.

The chain uses TRBV28 and TRBJ2-7; 7 positions agree with TRBD2. There are 14 residues in the CDR3. Unmatched junction bases numbered 13, after V lost 7 bases and J lost 7 bases. CDR1 and CDR2 from the germline V gene are MDHEN and SYDVKM. CDR3 coding DNA: TGTGCCAGCATTCAGGCGGGGGTCTTTAGGGAGCAGTACTTC. This translates into CASIQAGVFREQYF.

The rearrangement links TRBV30 to TRBJ2-2, with D uncertain. The CDR3 spans 13 residues. Per germline, CDR1 GTSNPN and CDR2 SVGIG (reference sequence). V gave up 1 base and J gave up 6 bases, with 9 bases separating them. This CDR3 reads CAWSGFGAGELFF. Here the CDR3 DNA reads TGTGCCTGGAGTGGGTTTGGGGCCGGGGAGCTGTTTTTT.

The V call is TRBV19, the J call TRBJ1-1; 9 bases line up with TRBD1. Germline-derived CDR1 and CDR2 are LNHDA and SQIVND (reference sequence). This CDR3 region has 15 residues. The ends lost 6 bases at V and 4 bases at J; junction bases unmatched: 9. In DNA form, the CDR3 reads TGTGCCAGTAGCGGGACAGGGTTTTTCCTCACTGAAGCTTTCTTT. Protein sequence: CASSGTGFFLTEAFF.